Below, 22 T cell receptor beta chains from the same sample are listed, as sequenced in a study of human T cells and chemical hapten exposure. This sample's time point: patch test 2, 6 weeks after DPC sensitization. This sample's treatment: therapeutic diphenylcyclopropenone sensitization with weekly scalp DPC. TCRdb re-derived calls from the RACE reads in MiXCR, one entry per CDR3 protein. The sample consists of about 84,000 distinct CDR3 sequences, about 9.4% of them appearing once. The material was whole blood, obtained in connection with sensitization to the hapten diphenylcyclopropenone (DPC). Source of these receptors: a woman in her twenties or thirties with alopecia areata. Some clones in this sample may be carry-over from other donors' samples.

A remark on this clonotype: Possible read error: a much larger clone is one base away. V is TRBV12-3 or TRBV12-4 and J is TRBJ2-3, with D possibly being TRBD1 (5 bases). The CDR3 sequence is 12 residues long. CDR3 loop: CASTQRLGAQFF. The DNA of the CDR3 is TGTGCCAGCACCCAAAGGTTAGGGGCGCAGTTTTTT.

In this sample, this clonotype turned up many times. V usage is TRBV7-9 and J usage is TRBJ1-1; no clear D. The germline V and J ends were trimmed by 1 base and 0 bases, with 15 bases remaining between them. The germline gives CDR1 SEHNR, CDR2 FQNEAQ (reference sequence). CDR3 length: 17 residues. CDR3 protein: CASSLVAGLNLNTEAFF. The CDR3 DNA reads TGTGCCAGCAGCTTAGTTGCGGGGTTAAACTTGAACACTGAAGCTTTCTTT. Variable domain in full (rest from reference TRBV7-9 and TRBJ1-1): DTGVSQNPRHKITKRGQNVTFRCDPISEHNRLYWYRQTLGQGPEFLTYFQNEAQLEKSRLLSDRFSAERPKGSFSTLEIQRTEQGDSAMYLCASSLVAGLNLNTEAFFGQGTRLTVV.

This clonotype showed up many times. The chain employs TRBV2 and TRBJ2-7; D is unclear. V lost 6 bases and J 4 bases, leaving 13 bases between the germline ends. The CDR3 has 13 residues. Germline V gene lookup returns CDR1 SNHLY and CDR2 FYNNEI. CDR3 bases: TGTGCCAGCAGCCGGACGGGTGGTTACGAGCAGTACTTC. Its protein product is CASSRTGGYEQYF.

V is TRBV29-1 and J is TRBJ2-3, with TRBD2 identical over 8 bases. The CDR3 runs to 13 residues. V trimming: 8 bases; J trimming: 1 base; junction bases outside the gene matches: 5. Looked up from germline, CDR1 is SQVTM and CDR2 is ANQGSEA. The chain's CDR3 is CSWRGAGTDTQYF. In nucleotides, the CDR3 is TGCAGCTGGCGGGGGGCTGGCACAGATACGCAGTATTTT.

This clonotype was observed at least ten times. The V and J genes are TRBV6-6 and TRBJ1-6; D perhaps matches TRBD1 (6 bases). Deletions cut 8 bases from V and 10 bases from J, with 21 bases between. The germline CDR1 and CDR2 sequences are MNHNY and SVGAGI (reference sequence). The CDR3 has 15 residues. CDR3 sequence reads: CASSSGVGGRSPLHF. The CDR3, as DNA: TGTGCCAGCTCAAGTGGGGTCGGGGGCCGGTCACCCCTCCACTTT.

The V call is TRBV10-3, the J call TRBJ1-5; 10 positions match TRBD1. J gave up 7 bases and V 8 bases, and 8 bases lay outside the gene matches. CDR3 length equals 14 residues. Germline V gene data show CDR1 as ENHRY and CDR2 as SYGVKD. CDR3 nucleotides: TGTGCCATCCGTGGACAGGGGGAGGGACAGCCCCAGCATTTT. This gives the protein CAIRGQGEGQPQHF.

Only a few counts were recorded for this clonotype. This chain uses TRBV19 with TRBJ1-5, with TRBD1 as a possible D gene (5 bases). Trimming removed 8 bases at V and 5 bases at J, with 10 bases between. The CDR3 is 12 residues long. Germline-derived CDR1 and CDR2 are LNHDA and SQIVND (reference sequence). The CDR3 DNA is TGTGCCAGTTCAGACAGACATCAGCCCCAGCATTTT. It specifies CASSDRHQPQHF.

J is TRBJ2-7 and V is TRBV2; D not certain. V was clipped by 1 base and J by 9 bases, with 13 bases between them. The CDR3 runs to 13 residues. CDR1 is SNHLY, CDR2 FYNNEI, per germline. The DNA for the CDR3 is TGTGCCAGCAGTGAAGACGGTTCGTGGCTGCAGTACTTC. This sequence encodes CASSEDGSWLQYF.

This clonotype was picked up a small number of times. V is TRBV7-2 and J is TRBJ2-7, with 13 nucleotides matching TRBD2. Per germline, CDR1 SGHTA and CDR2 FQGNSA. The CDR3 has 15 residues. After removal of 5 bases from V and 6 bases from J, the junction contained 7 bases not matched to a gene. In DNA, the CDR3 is TGTGCCAGCAGCACTTGGACTAGCGGGGGCGGCGAGCAGTACTTC. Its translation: CASSTWTSGGGEQYF.

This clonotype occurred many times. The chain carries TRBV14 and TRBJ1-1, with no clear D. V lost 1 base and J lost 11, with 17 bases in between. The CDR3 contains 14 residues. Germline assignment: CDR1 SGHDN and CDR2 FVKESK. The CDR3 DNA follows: TGTGCCAGCAGCCAAGTTCCGGCGGGAGCGGTGGCTTTCTTT. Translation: CASSQVPAGAVAFF.

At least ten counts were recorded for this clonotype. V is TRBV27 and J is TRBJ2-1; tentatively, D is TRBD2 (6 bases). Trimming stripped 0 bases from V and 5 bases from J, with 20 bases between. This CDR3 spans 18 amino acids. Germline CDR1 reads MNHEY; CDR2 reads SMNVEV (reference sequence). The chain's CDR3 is CASSLSPDGASENNEQFF. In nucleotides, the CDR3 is TGTGCCAGCAGTTTATCACCGGATGGGGCTAGCGAGAACAATGAGCAGTTCTTC.

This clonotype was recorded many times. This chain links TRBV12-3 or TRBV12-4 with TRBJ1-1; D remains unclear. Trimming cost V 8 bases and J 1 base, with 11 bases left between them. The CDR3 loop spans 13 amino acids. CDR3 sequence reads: CASLNVGNTEAFF. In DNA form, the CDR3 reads TGTGCCAGCCTGAATGTGGGGAACACTGAAGCTTTCTTT.

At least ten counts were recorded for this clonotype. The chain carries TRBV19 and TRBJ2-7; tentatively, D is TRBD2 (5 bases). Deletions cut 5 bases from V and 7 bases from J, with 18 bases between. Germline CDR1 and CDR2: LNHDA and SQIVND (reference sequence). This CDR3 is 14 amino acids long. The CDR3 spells CASSVDSGRREQYF. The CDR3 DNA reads TGTGCCAGTAGTGTGGACTCGGGCCGTCGTGAGCAGTACTTC.

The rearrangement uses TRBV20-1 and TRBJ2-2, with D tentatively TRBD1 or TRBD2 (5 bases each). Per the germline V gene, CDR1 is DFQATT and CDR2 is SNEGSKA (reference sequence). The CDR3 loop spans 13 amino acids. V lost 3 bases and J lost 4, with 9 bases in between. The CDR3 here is CSASFGGTGELFF. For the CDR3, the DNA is TGCAGTGCTAGCTTTGGGGGCACCGGGGAGCTGTTTTTT.

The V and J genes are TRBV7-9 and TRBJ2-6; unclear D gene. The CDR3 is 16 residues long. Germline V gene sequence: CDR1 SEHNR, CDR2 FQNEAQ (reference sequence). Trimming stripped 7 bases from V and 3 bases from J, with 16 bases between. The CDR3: CASTFPLTVGANVLTF. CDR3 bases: TGTGCCAGCACGTTTCCCCTAACAGTTGGGGCCAACGTCCTGACTTTC.

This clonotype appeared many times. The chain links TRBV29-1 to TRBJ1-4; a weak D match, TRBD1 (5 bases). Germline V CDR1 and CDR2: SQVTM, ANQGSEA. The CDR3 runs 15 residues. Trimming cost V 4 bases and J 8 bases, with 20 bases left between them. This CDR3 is CSVAGMGGLEEKLFF. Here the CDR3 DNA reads TGCAGCGTTGCAGGGATGGGGGGTTTGGAGGAAAAACTGTTTTTT.

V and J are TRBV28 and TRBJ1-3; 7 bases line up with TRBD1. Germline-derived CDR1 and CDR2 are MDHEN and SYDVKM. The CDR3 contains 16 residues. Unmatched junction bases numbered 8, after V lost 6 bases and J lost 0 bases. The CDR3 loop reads CASSDPTGFSGNTIYF. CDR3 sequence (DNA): TGTGCCAGCAGCGACCCGACAGGGTTCTCTGGAAACACCATATATTTT.

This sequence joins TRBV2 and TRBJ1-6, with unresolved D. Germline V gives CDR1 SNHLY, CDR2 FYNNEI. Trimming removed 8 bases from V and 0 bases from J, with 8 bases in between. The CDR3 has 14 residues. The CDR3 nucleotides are TGTGCCAGCGGGTACAACTCCTATAATTCACCCCTCCACTTT. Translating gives CASGYNSYNSPLHF.

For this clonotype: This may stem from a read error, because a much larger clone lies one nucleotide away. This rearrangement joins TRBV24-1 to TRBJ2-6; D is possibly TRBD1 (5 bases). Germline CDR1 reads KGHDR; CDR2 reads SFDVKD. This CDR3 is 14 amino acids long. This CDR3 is CVTDSSSGANVLTF. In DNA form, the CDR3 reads TGTGTCACCGACAGTTCCTCTGGGGCCAACGTCCTGACTTTC.

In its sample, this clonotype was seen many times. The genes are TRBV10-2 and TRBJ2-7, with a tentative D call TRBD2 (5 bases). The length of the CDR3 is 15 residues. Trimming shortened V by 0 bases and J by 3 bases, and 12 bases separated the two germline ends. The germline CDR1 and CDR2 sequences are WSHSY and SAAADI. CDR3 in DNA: TGCGCCAGCAGTGAGTCTTGGACTCTCGGCTACGAGCAGTACTTC. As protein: CASSESWTLGYEQYF.

CDR3 nucleotides: TGTGCCAGCAGCCAAGAAGTAGCCCTGGCTCCAGATACGCAGTATTTT. Protein product: CASSQEVALAPDTQYF. The chain has TRBV3-1 and TRBJ2-3; D gene unclear. Trimming took off 0 bases at V and 4 bases at J, with 14 bases between the two ends. Germline-derived CDR1 and CDR2 are LGHDT and YNNKEL (reference sequence). The CDR3 has 16 residues.

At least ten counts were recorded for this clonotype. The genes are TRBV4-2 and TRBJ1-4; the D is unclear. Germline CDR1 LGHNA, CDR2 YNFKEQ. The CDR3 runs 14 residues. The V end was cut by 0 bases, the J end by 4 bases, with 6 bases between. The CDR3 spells CASSQEGLNEKLFF. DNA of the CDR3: TGTGCCAGCAGCCAAGAAGGGCTTAATGAAAAACTGTTTTTT.